This T cell receptor beta chain was obtained from a study of blood T cell repertoires in COVID-19. Study summary: Specimens from acute and convalescent COVID-19 originated in the United States, Italy and Spain. T cells, B-cell-depleted T cells, or PBMCs provided the cDNA or gDNA that served as material.

This clone was seen more than once but under ten times. Authors' processing steps: Quantification of nucleated cells was approximated via reference gene primer amplification. Clones were read by immunoSEQ multiplex PCR, and TCRdb kept only the in-frame ones, dropping some. D and trimming were read from the DNA, whereas the V and J calls and clone size are those reported in that table. The profile shows around 65,000 clones, around four fifths of them singletons. The material sequenced was peripheral blood. The receptor's source is a man between 65 and 85 years old with acute or convalescent COVID-19.

The CDR3 reads CASSYSAGDIYEQYF. The CDR3 nucleotides read TGTGCCAGCAGTTATTCAGCCGGGGACATCTACGAGCAGTACTTC. The rearrangement joins TRBV6-5 to TRBJ2-7; possibly TRBD1 for D (6 bases). With 3 bases removed from V and 3 bases from J, the gap between germline ends came to 15 bases. The CDR3 consists of 15 residues. Germline V gene data show CDR1 as MNHEY and CDR2 as SVGAGI.